These 30 T cell receptor beta chains came from one sample sequenced in a study of cytomegalovirus exposure and HLA in healthy donors (dated by TCRdb to 2015 to 2018). Libraries were constructed by the immunoSEQ multiplex PCR assay. The multiplex PCR relied on a mix of 60 forward primers for TCR Vbeta segments and 13 reverse primers for TCR Jbeta segments. TCRdb took over this immuneACCESS table, retaining in-frame rearrangements with V and J assigned. Such tables are incomplete; in checked studies, under half of the missing clones stem from an unresolved V gene, and the remainder is unexplained. The sample table contains around 180,000 clones; only one count was recorded for roughly 78% of them. The ten largest clones capture roughly 13% of the sample. What was sequenced was PBMCs. Receptor source: a woman aged 45-60 years in good health and CMV-seropositive.

The chain couples TRBV7-2 to TRBJ1-1, with 9 nucleotides matching TRBD1. This CDR3 has 12 amino acids. Germline trimming cut 5 bases from V and 12 bases from J; bases unmatched to any gene: 7. In germline, CDR1 is SGHTA, CDR2 FQGNSA. CDR3 DNA: TGTGCCAGCAGCCTGGGACAGGGCTTACCTTTCTTT. Translation gives CASSLGQGLPFF.

With regard to this clone: The missing conserved phenylalanine or tryptophan at the end of this CDR3 makes a read error likely. Because the CDR3's place on the DNA is in doubt, the DNA is left out and the CDR3 is given as listed by TCRdb. CDR3 loop: CSARDPGQT. V gene TRBV20-1 combines with J gene TRBJ2-7; the DNA was not used to check the table's D call, TRBD1. The CDR3 numbers 9 amino acids, ends counted. Germline CDR1 and CDR2: DFQATT and SNEGSKA (reference sequence).

The chain carries TRBV18 and TRBJ2-4; D unresolved. CDR1 is KGHSH and CDR2 is LQKENI in the germline V gene. V lost 2 bases and J lost 3, with 8 bases in between. This CDR3 has 14 residues. CDR3 nucleotides: TGTGCCAGCTCACCATTATCAGACAAAAACATTCAGTACTTC. This codes for CASSPLSDKNIQYF.

The chain has TRBV5-1 and TRBJ2-2, with TRBD1 matching over 8 bases. J lost 4 bases, V lost 0 bases, and 5 bases had no gene match. This CDR3 has 16 amino acids. Germline V gene data show CDR1 as SGHRS and CDR2 as YFSETQ. CDR3: CASSLAQGARTGELFF. CDR3 in DNA: TGCGCCAGCAGCTTGGCGCAGGGGGCGCGCACCGGGGAGCTGTTTTTT. The full variable domain, with the rest looked up from reference TRBV5-1 and TRBJ2-2, is KAGVTQTPRYLIKTRGQQVTLSCSPISGHRSVSWYQQTPGQGLQFLFEYFSETQRNKGNFPGRFSGRQFSNSRSEMNVSTLELGDSALYLCASSLAQGARTGELFFGEGSRLTVL.

V is TRBV15 and J is TRBJ2-3; tentative D call: TRBD1 (5 bases). With 8 bases removed from V and 4 bases from J, the gap between germline ends came to 10 bases. This CDR3 is built from 12 residues. Germline V gene lookup returns CDR1 LNHNV and CDR2 YYDKDF (reference sequence). The CDR3: CATQTGPDTQYF. CDR3 in DNA: TGTGCCACCCAAACAGGTCCAGATACGCAGTATTTT.

V is TRBV5-4 and J is TRBJ1-2; no definite D call. This CDR3 is 14 amino acids long. The ends were cut back, 1 base at V and 6 bases at J, with 13 bases in the middle. Looked up from germline, CDR1 is SGHNT and CDR2 is YYREEE (reference sequence). Written as DNA, the CDR3 is TGTGCCAGCAGCTTGCAGGAAGCGGTACATGGCTACACCTTC. It is translated as CASSLQEAVHGYTF.

The CDR3 bases are TGTGCCAGCAGCGTAGGCACAGGGAATGCCTATAATTCACCCCTCCACTTT. This sequence encodes CASSVGTGNAYNSPLHF. V and J are TRBV9 and TRBJ1-6, with a possible D match to TRBD1 (6 bases). The V gene's germline CDR1 is SGDLS and CDR2 YYNGEE. The V gene lost 0 bases and the J gene lost 2 bases, with 12 bases spanning the gap. This CDR3 is built from 17 residues.

The chain combines TRBV19 with TRBJ1-4; perhaps TRBD1 as D (5 bases). V lost 6 bases and J lost 2, with 16 bases in between. CDR3 size: 16 residues. The V gene's germline CDR1 is LNHDA and CDR2 SQIVND (reference sequence). The CDR3 is CASRTNWGGTNEKLFF. CDR3 sequence (DNA): TGTGCCAGTAGGACTAATTGGGGGGGGACTAATGAAAAACTGTTTTTT.

This clone was seen only a few times. The chain links TRBV9 to TRBJ1-2, with 10 bases matching TRBD1. After removal of 2 bases from V and 2 bases from J, the junction contained 12 bases not matched to a gene. The CDR3 totals 18 residues. Germline V gene sequence: CDR1 SGDLS, CDR2 YYNGEE. The DNA of the CDR3 is TGTGCCAGCAGCGTCCTCCCGGGACAGGGGACCTGGAACTATGGCTACACCTTC. This sequence encodes CASSVLPGQGTWNYGYTF.

This clone was seen once. The rearrangement links TRBV10-3 to TRBJ1-6, with 11 bases that match TRBD1. V dropped 10 bases and J dropped 5; count of bases not matched to a gene: 13. This CDR3 is built from 17 residues. Germline-derived CDR1 and CDR2 are ENHRY and SYGVKD. In DNA, the CDR3 is TGTGCCACCCAGCGGGGACAGGGGGAGAGGAATAATTCACCCCTCCACTTT. Amino acid sequence: CATQRGQGERNNSPLHF.

This chain links TRBV2 with TRBJ1-5; no definite D call. The V gene lost 4 bases and the J gene lost 3 bases, with 10 bases spanning the gap. Per germline, CDR1 SNHLY and CDR2 FYNNEI. This CDR3 contains 14 residues. CDR3 sequence reads: CASSAGNNNQPQHF. The DNA of the CDR3 is TGTGCCAGCAGTGCCGGGAATAACAATCAGCCCCAGCATTTT.

This clone occurred a few times. The chain is built from TRBV6-1 and TRBJ2-7; D gene uncertain. This CDR3 has 14 amino acids. Germline CDR1 MNHNS, CDR2 SASEGT. V dropped 7 bases and J dropped 2 bases, with 15 bases sitting between them. CDR3 loop: CASMAPRPPYEQYF. CDR3 in DNA: TGTGCCAGCATGGCACCCAGGCCCCCCTACGAGCAGTACTTC.

The chain recombines TRBV9 with TRBJ2-3; no reliable D call. CDR3 length: 14 amino acids. Trimming removed 5 bases from V and 0 bases from J, with 10 bases in between. Germline V gives CDR1 SGDLS, CDR2 YYNGEE. The CDR3 nucleotides are TGTGCCAGCAGTCCCCGGTTTAGCACAGATACGCAGTATTTT. Translation: CASSPRFSTDTQYF.

The V call is TRBV18, the J call TRBJ2-5; tentative D call: TRBD1 (6 bases). The CDR3 extends over 13 amino acids. From germline, CDR1 is KGHSH and CDR2 LQKENI. V was cut by 5 bases and J by 2 bases, with 9 bases left in between. In DNA, the CDR3 is TGTGCCAGCTCAAGGACAGTTCAAGAGACCCAGTACTTC. It codes for CASSRTVQETQYF.

The rearrangement links TRBV10-3 to TRBJ2-1, with 10 bases fitting TRBD2. V shed 3 bases and J 5 bases; nucleotides not matched to a gene: 4. Per germline, CDR1 ENHRY and CDR2 SYGVKD. This CDR3 has 15 amino acids. For the CDR3, the DNA is TGTGCCATCAGTGACCCTAGCGGGGGCCACAATGAGCAGTTCTTC. This gives the protein CAISDPSGGHNEQFF.

This clone was counted a single time. The chain links TRBV6-5 to TRBJ1-3; D unclear. V lost 0 bases, J lost 0 bases, and 3 bases lay in between. Germline CDR1 and CDR2: MNHEY and SVGAGI. The CDR3 contains 14 residues. The CDR3 region has the DNA TGTGCCAGCAGTTACTCGGCCTCTGGAAACACCATATATTTT. It is translated as CASSYSASGNTIYF.

The chain recombines TRBV27 with TRBJ1-4, with D possibly being TRBD1 (5 bases). V was clipped by 6 bases and J by 0 bases, with 14 bases between them. The CDR3 is made up of 16 amino acids. The germline V gene encodes CDR1 MNHEY and CDR2 SMNVEV (reference sequence). The DNA for the CDR3 is TGTGCCAGCAGGATGACGGGGGTTGCAACTAATGAAAAACTGTTTTTT. Protein: CASRMTGVATNEKLFF.

The chain uses TRBV18 and TRBJ2-7; D unresolved. The germline V gene encodes CDR1 KGHSH and CDR2 LQKENI. The CDR3 length is 14 residues. Trimming stripped 0 bases from V and 5 bases from J, with 11 bases between. This chain's CDR3 is CASSPPQIRHEQYF. For the CDR3, the DNA is TGTGCCAGCTCACCACCACAGATCCGTCACGAGCAGTACTTC.

As concerns this clone: Other DNA sequences in the sample encode the same CDR3. V usage is TRBV19 and J usage is TRBJ1-4; D remains unclear. CDR1 and CDR2 from the germline V gene are LNHDA and SQIVND (reference sequence). The CDR3 consists of 14 residues. Deletions cut 8 bases from V and 0 bases from J, with 10 bases between. The CDR3 nucleotides are TGTGCCAGTTCCTCAGTTGCAACTAATGAAAAACTGTTTTTT. Translated, it gives CASSSVATNEKLFF. Drawing the rest from reference TRBV19 and TRBJ1-4, the complete variable domain is DGGITQSPKYLFRKEGQNVTLSCEQNLNHDAMYWYRQDPGQGLRLIYYSQIVNDFQKGDIAEGYSVSREKKESFPLTVTSAQKNPTAFYLCASSSVATNEKLFFGSGTQLSVL.

This sequence joins TRBV6-1 and TRBJ2-7, with TRBD2 as a possible D gene (5 bases). Per germline, CDR1 MNHNS and CDR2 SASEGT. The CDR3 sequence is 13 residues long. Trimming took 10 bases from V and 5 from J, leaving 18 bases between them. DNA of the CDR3: TGTGCCACCACTGGACCCTACGGGAACGAGCAGTACTTC. Protein product: CATTGPYGNEQYF.

V and J are TRBV27 and TRBJ2-1; 8 bases match TRBD2. The CDR3 covers 14 residues. Per germline, CDR1 MNHEY and CDR2 SMNVEV (reference sequence). Germline trimming cut 4 bases from V and 7 bases from J; bases unmatched to any gene: 6. The CDR3 DNA reads as TGTGCCAGCAGTTCCCCGGGGGGGCTGAATGAGCAGTTCTTC. This sequence encodes CASSSPGGLNEQFF.

Remarks on this clone: At one end the junction does not follow the germline gene, possibly because of a read error. This chain links TRBV5-6 with TRBJ2-3, with 8 bases matching TRBD2. The CDR3 contains 14 residues. In germline, CDR1 is SGHDT, CDR2 YYEEEE. The chain's CDR3 is CASTTGGGGDAQYF. CDR3 DNA: TGTGCCAGCACCACCGGGGGGGGAGGAGATGCGCAGTATTTT.

The V and J genes are TRBV9 and TRBJ2-7; 11 nucleotides align to TRBD1. The junction had 7 bases not matched to a gene; V was cut back by 4 bases and J by 7 bases. The germline V gene encodes CDR1 SGDLS and CDR2 YYNGEE. The CDR3 length is 14 residues. CDR3 coding DNA: TGTGCCAGCAGCTTCGGACAGGGGGCAGGTGAGCAGTACTTC. Its protein is CASSFGQGAGEQYF.

Here the CDR3 reads CASSRALGSSYEQYF. The CDR3 DNA reads as TGCGCCAGCAGCCGGGCATTAGGCAGCTCCTACGAGCAGTACTTC. V is TRBV4-1 and J is TRBJ2-7; D is undetermined. V was clipped by 4 bases and J by 0 bases, with 13 bases between them. This CDR3 region has 15 residues. The germline V gene has CDR1 MGHRA and CDR2 YSYEKL.

This clone was seen just once. This chain links TRBV5-4 with TRBJ2-7; tentatively, D is TRBD2 (5 bases). The CDR3 length is 14 residues. The germline V and J ends were trimmed by 2 bases and 2 bases, with 11 bases remaining between them. CDR1 SGHNT and CDR2 YYREEE come from the germline V gene (reference sequence). CDR3 DNA: TGTGCCAGCAGCTTTGGAGGATTGGCCTACGAGCAGTACTTC. Translated: CASSFGGLAYEQYF.

This chain uses TRBV2 with TRBJ2-5; the D gene is possibly TRBD2 (5 bases). Germline lookup yields CDR1 SNHLY and CDR2 FYNNEI. The CDR3 has 14 residues. V gave up 7 bases and J gave up 3 bases, with 15 bases separating them. Written as DNA, the CDR3 is TGTGCCAGCAAGGTTGATCGAGCGGAAGAGACCCAGTACTTC. As protein: CASKVDRAEETQYF.

V and J are TRBV4-1 and TRBJ2-7; 7 positions match TRBD2. This CDR3 spans 14 amino acids. In germline, CDR1 is MGHRA, CDR2 YSYEKL. With 5 bases clipped from V and 1 base from J, the junction kept 5 bases outside the gene matches. The CDR3 loop is CASSDTAGSYEQYF. CDR3 in DNA: TGCGCCAGCAGCGACACAGCGGGATCCTACGAGCAGTACTTC.

This chain connects TRBV18 to TRBJ2-3; possibly TRBD2 for D (6 bases). CDR3 length equals 14 residues. With 3 bases removed from V and 2 bases from J, the gap between germline ends came to 9 bases. Germline V gives CDR1 KGHSH, CDR2 LQKENI. CDR3 in amino acids: CASSPGGSTDTQYF. CDR3 coding DNA: TGTGCCAGCTCACCCGGGGGTTCCACAGATACGCAGTATTTT.

CDR3 sequence: CASSLDQNNEQFF. CDR3 sequence (DNA): TGTGCCAGCAGCTTAGACCAGAACAATGAGCAGTTCTTC. V is TRBV7-9 and J is TRBJ2-1; D unresolved. With 1 base removed from V and 5 bases from J, the gap between germline ends came to 6 bases. The CDR3 runs to 13 residues. Per germline, CDR1 SEHNR and CDR2 FQNEAQ (reference sequence).

The chain couples TRBV7-8 to TRBJ2-5; 10 nucleotides line up with TRBD1. This CDR3 contains 15 residues. Germline trimming cut 5 bases from V and 4 bases from J; bases unmatched to any gene: 7. Germline CDR1 and CDR2: SGHVS and FQNEAQ. Here the CDR3 DNA reads TGTGCCAGCAGCCCCGACAGGGGGCCGGTAGAGACCCAGTACTTC. This codes for CASSPDRGPVETQYF.